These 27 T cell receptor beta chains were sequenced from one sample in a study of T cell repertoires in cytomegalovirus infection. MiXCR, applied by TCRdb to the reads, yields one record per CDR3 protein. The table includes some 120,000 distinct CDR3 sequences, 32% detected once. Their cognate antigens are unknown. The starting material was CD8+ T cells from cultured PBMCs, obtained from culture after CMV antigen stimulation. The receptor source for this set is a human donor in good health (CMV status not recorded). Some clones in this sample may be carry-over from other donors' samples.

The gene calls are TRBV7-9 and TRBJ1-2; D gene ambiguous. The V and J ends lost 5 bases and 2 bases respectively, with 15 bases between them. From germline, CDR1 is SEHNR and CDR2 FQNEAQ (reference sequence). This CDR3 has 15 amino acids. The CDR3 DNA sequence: TGTGCCAGCAGCCCACCGACTACAAGGAACTATGGCTACACCTTC. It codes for CASSPPTTRNYGYTF.

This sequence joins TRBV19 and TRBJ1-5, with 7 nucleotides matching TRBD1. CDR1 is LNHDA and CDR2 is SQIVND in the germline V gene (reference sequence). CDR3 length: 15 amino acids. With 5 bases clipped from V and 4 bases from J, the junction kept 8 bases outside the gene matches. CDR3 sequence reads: CASSWAGGVNQPQHF. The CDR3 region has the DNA TGTGCCAGTAGTTGGGCAGGGGGAGTGAATCAGCCCCAGCATTTT.

The CDR3 DNA reads as TGTGCCATCTTGATGACTGTGACCGGGACAGGGGATTCTGGAAACACCATATATTTT. Residues: CAILMTVTGTGDSGNTIYF. The genes are TRBV10-3 and TRBJ1-3, with 10 bases identical to TRBD1. Trimming took 8 bases from V and 1 from J; bases not matched to a gene: 17. The CDR3 consists of 19 residues. Per the germline V gene, CDR1 is ENHRY and CDR2 is SYGVKD.

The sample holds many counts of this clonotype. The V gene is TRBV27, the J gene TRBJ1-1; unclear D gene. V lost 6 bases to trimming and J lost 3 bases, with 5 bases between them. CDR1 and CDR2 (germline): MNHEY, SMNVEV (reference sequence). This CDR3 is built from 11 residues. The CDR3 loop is CASRSYTEAFF. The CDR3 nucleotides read TGTGCCAGCAGAAGCTACACTGAAGCTTTCTTT.

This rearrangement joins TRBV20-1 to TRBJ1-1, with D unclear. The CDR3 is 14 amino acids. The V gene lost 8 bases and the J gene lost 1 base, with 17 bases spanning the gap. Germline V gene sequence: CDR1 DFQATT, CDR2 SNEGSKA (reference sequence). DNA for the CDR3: TGCAGTCCGGTCCCCGCAGGTACGAACACTGAAGCTTTCTTT. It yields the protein CSPVPAGTNTEAFF.

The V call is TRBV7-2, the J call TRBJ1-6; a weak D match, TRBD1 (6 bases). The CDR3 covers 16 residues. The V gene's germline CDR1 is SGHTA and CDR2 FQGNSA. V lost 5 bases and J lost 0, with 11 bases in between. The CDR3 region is CASSEGQSSYNSPLHF. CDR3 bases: TGTGCCAGCAGCGAAGGACAGTCCTCCTATAATTCACCCCTCCACTTT.

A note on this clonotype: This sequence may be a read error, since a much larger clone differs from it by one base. The CDR3 sequence: CASSLRGQCRRYEQYF. DNA for the CDR3: TGTGCCAGCAGCTTAAGGGGACAGTGCCGACGCTACGAGCAGTACTTC. This chain uses TRBV7-2 with TRBJ2-7; 7 bases align to TRBD1. The length of the CDR3 is 16 residues. Trimming took 2 bases from V and 3 from J; bases not matched to a gene: 10. CDR1 and CDR2 (germline): SGHTA, FQGNSA. Based on the CDR3 plus reference TRBV7-2 and TRBJ2-7, the full variable domain is GAGVSQSPSNKVTEKGKDVELRCDPISGHTALYWYRQSLGQGLEFLIYFQGNSAPDKSGLPSDRFSAERTGGSVSTLTIQRTQQEDSAVYLCASSLRGQCRRYEQYFGPGTRLTVT.

CDR3 coding DNA: TGTGCCAGCAGTTACGAGTGGCGCCAAGAGACCCAGTACTTC. Translated: CASSYEWRQETQYF. The genes are TRBV6-2 or TRBV6-3 and TRBJ2-5; no clear D. Germline V CDR1 and CDR2: MNHEY, SVGEGT. V lost 2 bases, J lost 1 base, and 8 bases lay in between. The CDR3 runs 14 residues.

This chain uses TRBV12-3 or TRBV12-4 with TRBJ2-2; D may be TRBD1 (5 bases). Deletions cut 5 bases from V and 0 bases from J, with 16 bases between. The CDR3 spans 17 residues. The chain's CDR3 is CASSPPSTDANTGELFF. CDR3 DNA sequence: TGTGCCAGCAGTCCACCATCGACAGACGCGAACACCGGGGAGCTGTTTTTT.

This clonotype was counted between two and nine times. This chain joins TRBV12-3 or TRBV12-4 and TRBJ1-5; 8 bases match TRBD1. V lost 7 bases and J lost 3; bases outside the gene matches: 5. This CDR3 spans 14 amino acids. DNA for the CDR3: TGTGCCAGCACCTTGACAGGGGCCAATCAGCCCCAGCATTTT. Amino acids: CASTLTGANQPQHF.

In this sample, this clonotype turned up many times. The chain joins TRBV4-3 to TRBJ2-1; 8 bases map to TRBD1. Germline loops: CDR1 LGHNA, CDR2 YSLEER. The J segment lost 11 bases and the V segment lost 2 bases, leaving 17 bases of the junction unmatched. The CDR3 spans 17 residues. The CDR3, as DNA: TGCGCCAGCAGCCAAACCTGGACAGGGCAAGAAGCGGATAAGCAGTTCTTC. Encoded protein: CASSQTWTGQEADKQFF.

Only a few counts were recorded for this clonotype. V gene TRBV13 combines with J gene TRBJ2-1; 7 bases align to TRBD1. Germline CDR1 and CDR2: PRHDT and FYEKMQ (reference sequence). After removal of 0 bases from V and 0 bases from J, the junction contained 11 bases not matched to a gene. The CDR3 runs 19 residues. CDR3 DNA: TGTGCCAGCAGCTTAGGGACGACAGGGTTGGATATCTCCTACAATGAGCAGTTCTTC. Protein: CASSLGTTGLDISYNEQFF.

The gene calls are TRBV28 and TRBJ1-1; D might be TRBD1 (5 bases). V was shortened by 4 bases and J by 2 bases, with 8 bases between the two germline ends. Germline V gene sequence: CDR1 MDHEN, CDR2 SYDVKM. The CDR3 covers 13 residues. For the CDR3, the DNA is TGTGCCAGCAGTTATCAGGGTAACACTGAAGCTTTCTTT. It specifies CASSYQGNTEAFF.

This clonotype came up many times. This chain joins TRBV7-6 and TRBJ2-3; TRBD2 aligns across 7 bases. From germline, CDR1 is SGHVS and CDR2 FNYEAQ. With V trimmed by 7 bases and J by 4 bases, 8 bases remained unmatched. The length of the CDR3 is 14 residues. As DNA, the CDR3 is TGTGCCAGCACCCTCAGTGCGGGGGCAGATACGCAGTATTTT. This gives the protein CASTLSAGADTQYF.

This CDR3 reads CASSFHRGQVDLAKNIQYF. CDR3 DNA sequence: TGTGCCAGCAGTTTTCATCGCGGACAGGTCGACCTAGCCAAAAACATTCAGTACTTC. The chain couples TRBV6-2 or TRBV6-3 to TRBJ2-4; 7 bases fit TRBD1. The CDR3 is 19 residues long. Germline trimming cut 4 bases from V and 0 bases from J; bases unmatched to any gene: 15. CDR1 is MNHEY and CDR2 is SVGEGT in the germline V gene.

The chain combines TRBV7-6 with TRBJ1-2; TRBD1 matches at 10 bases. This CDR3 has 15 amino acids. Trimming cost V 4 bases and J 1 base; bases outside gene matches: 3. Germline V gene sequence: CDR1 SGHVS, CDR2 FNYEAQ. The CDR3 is CASSWTGGGNYGYTF. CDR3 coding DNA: TGTGCCAGCAGCTGGACAGGGGGGGGTAACTATGGCTACACCTTC.

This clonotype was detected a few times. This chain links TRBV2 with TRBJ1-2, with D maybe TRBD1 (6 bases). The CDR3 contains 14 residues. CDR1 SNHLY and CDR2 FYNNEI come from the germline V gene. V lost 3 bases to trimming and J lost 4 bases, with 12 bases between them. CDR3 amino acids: CASSDPNRAYGYTF. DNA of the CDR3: TGTGCCAGCAGTGACCCTAACAGGGCCTATGGCTACACCTTC. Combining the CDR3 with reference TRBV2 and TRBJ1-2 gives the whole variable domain EPEVTQTPSHQVTQMGQEVILRCVPISNHLYFYWYRQILGQKVEFLVSFYNNEISEKSEIFDDQFSVERPDGSNFTLKIRSTKLEDSAMYFCASSDPNRAYGYTFGSGTRLTVV.

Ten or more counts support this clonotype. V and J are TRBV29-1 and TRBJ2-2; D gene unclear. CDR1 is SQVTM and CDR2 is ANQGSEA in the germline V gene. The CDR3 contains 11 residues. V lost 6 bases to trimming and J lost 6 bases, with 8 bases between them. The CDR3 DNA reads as TGCAGCGTCCCGGGCCCCGGGGAGCTGTTTTTT. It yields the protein CSVPGPGELFF.

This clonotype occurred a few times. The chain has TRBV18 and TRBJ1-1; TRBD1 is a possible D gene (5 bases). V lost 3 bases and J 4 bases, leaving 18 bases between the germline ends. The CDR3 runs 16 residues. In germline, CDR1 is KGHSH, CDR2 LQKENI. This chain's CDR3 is CASSPNVLRGGTEAFF. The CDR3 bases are TGTGCCAGCTCACCCAACGTTCTTAGGGGTGGCACTGAAGCTTTCTTT.

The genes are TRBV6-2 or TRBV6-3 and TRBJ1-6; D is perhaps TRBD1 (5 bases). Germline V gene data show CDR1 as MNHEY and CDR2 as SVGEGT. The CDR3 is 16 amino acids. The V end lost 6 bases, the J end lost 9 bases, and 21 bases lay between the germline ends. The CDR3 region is CASSPPGPDKRSPLHF. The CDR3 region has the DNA TGTGCCAGCAGCCCCCCGGGACCTGACAAACGTTCACCCCTCCACTTT.

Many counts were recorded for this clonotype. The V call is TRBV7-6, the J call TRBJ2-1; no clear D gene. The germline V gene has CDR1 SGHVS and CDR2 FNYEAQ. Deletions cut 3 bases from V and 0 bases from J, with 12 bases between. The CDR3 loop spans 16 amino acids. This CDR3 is CASSLVGIVSYNEQFF. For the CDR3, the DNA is TGTGCCAGCAGCTTGGTAGGGATCGTCTCCTACAATGAGCAGTTCTTC. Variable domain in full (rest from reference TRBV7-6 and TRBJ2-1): GAGVSQSPRYKVTKRGQDVALRCDPISGHVSLYWYRQALGQGPEFLTYFNYEAQQDKSGLPNDRFSAERPEGSISTLTIQRTEQRDSAMYRCASSLVGIVSYNEQFFGPGTRLTVL.

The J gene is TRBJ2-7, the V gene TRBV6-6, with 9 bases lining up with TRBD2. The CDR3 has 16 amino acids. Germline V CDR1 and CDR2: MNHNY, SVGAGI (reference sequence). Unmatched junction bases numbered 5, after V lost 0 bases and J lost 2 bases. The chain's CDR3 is CASSYSSGGGAYEQYF. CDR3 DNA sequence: TGTGCCAGCAGTTACTCGTCTGGCGGGGGGGCCTACGAGCAGTACTTC.

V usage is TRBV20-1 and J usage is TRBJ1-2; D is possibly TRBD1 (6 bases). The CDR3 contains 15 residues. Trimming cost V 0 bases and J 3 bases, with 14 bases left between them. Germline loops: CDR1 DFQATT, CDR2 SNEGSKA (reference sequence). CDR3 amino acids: CSARDIGQSHYGYTF. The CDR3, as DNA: TGCAGTGCTAGAGATATTGGACAGTCTCACTATGGCTACACCTTC.

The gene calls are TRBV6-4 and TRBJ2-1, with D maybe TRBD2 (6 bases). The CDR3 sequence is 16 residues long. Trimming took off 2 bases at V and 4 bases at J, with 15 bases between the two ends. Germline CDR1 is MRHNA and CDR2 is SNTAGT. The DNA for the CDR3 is TGTGCCAGCAGTGACCGAGCGGGCGTCGATTACAATGAGCAGTTCTTC. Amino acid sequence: CASSDRAGVDYNEQFF.

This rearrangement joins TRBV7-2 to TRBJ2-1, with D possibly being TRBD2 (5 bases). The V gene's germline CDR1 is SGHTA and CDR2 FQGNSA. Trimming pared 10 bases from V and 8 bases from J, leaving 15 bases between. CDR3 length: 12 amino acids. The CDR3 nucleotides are TGTGCCATCTCGAGAGGGATCGATGAGCAGTTCTTC. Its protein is CAISRGIDEQFF.

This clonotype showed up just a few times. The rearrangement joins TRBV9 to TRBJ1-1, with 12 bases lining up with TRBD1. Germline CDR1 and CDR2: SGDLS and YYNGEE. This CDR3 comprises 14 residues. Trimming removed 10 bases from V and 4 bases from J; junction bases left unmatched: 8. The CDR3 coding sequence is TGTGCCTCCGGGACAGGGGGCGCGATCACTGAAGCTTTCTTT. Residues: CASGTGGAITEAFF.

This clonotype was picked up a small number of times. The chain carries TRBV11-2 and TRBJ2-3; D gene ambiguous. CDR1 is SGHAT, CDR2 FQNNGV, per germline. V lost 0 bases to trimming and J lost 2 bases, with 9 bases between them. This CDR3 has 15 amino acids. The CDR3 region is CASSLDQAPTDTQYF. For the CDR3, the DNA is TGTGCCAGCAGCTTAGATCAGGCGCCCACAGATACGCAGTATTTT.